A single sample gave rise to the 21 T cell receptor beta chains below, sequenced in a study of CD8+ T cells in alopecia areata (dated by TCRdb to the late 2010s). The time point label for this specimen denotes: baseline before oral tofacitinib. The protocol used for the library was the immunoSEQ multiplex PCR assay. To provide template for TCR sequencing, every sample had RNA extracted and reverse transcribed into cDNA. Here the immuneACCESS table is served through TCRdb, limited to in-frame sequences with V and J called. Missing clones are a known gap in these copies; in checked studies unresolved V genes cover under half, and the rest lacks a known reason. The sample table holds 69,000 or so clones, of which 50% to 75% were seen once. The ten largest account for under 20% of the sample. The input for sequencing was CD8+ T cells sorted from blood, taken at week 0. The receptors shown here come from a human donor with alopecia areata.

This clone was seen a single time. The CDR3 sequence is CASRIAGGAPDTQYF. CDR3 bases: TGTGCCAGCAGAATAGCGGGGGGGGCACCGGATACGCAGTATTTT. V gene TRBV6-6 combines with J gene TRBJ2-3, with 11 bases lining up with TRBD2. Germline CDR1 and CDR2: MNHNY and SVGAGI (reference sequence). With 6 bases clipped from V and 6 bases from J, the junction kept 8 bases outside the gene matches. This CDR3 is built from 15 residues.

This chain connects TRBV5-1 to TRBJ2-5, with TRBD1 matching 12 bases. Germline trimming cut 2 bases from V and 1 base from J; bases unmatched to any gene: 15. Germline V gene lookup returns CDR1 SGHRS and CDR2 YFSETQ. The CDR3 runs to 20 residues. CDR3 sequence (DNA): TGCGCCAGCAGCTTCAACCCAAGCCGGGACAGGGGGCAAGGCCAAGAGACCCAGTACTTC. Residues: CASSFNPSRDRGQGQETQYF.

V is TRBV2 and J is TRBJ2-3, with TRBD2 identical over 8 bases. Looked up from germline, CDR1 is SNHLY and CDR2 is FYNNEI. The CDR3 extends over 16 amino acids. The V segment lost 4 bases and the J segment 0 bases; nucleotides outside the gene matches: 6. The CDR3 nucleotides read TGTGCCAGCAGTGTGAGCCTAGCGGGTAGCACAGATACGCAGTATTTT. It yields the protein CASSVSLAGSTDTQYF.

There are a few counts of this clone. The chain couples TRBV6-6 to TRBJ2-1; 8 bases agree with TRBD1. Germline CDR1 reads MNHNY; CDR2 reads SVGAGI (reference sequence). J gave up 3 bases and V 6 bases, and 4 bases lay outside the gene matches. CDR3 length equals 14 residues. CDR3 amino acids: CASRGQALYNEQFF. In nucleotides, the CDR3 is TGTGCCAGCAGGGGACAGGCTCTCTACAATGAGCAGTTCTTC.

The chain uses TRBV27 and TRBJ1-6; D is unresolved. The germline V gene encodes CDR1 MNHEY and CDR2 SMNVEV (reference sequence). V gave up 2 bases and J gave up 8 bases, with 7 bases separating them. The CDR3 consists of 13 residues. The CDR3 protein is CASSLVQYSPLHF. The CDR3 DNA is TGTGCCAGCAGTTTAGTGCAGTATTCACCCCTCCACTTT.

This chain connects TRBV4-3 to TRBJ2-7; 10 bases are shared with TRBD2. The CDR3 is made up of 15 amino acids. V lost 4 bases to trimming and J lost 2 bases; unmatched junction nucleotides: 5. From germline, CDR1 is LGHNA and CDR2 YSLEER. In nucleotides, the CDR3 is TGCGCCAGCAGCCCTGAACTAGCGGGGACCTACGAGCAGTACTTC. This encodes CASSPELAGTYEQYF.

CDR3 amino acids: CASSLGENYGYTF. CDR3 nucleotide sequence: TGTGCCAGCAGCTTGGGAGAGAACTATGGCTACACCTTC. V gene TRBV5-6 combines with J gene TRBJ1-2, with D uncertain. CDR1 and CDR2 from the germline V gene are SGHDT and YYEEEE. Trimming removed 0 bases from V and 2 bases from J, with 5 bases in between. The CDR3 sequence is 13 residues long.

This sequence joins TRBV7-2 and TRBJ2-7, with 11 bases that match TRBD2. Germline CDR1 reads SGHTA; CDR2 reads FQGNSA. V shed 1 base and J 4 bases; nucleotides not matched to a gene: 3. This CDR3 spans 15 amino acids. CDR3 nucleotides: TGTGCCAGCAGCTTAGGCTTAGCGGGAGGGTACGAGCAGTACTTC. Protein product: CASSLGLAGGYEQYF. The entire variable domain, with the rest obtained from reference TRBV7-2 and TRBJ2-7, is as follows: GAGVSQSPSNKVTEKGKDVELRCDPISGHTALYWYRQSLGQGLEFLIYFQGNSAPDKSGLPSDRFSAERTGGSVSTLTIQRTQQEDSAVYLCASSLGLAGGYEQYFGPGTRLTVT.

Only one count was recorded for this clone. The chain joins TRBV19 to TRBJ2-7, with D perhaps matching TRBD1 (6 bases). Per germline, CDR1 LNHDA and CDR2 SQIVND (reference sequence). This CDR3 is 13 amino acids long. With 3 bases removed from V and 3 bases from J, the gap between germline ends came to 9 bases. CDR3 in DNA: TGTGCCAGTAGTATCACAGGGAACTACGAGCAGTACTTC. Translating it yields CASSITGNYEQYF.

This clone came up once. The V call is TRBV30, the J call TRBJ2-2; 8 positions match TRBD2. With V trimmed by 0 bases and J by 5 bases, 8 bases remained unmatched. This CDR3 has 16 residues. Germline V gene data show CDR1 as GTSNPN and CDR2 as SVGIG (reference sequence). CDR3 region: CAWSVLRLAGTGELFF. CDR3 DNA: TGTGCCTGGAGTGTTCTCCGCCTAGCGGGTACCGGGGAGCTGTTTTTT.

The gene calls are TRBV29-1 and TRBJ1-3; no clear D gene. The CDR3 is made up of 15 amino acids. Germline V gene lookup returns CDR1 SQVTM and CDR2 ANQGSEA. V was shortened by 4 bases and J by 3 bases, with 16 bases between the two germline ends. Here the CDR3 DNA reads TGCAGCGTTGGGCTTAGGGTGTCGGATGGAAACACCATATATTTT. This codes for CSVGLRVSDGNTIYF.

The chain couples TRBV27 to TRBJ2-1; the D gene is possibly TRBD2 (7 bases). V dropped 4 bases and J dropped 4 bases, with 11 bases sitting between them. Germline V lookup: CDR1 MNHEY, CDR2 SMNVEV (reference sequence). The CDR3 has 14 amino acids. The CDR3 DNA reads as TGTGCCAGCAGTTACGGGGGGCGTTACAATGAGCAGTTCTTC. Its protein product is CASSYGGRYNEQFF.

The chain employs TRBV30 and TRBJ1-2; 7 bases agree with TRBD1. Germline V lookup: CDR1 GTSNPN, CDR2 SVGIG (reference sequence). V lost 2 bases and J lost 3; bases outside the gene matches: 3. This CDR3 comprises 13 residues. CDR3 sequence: CAWSYRGDYGYTF. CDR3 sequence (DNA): TGTGCCTGGAGTTACAGGGGCGACTATGGCTACACCTTC.

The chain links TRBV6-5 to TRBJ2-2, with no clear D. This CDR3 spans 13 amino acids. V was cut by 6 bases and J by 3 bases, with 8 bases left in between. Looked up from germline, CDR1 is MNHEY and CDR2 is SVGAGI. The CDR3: CASSPSDTGELFF. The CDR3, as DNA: TGTGCCAGCAGCCCATCCGACACCGGGGAGCTGTTTTTT.

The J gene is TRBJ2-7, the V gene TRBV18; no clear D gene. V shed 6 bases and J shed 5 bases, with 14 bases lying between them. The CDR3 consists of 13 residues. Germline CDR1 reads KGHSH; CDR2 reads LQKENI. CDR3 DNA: TGTGCCAGCTCCCGGACGTACGGTAACGAGCAGTACTTC. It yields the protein CASSRTYGNEQYF.

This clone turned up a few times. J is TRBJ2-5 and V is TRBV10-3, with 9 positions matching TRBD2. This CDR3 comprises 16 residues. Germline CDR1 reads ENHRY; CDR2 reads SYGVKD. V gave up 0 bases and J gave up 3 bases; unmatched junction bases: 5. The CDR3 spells CAISESLAGAKETQYF. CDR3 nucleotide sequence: TGTGCCATCAGTGAGTCCTTAGCGGGGGCGAAAGAGACCCAGTACTTC.

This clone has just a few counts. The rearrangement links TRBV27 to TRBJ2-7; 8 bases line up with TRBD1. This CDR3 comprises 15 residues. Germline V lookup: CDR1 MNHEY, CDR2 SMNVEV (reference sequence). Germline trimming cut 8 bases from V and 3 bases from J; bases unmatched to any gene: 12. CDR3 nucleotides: TGTGCCAGCCGCCCATACCAGGGGGCCTACTACGAGCAGTACTTC. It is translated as CASRPYQGAYYEQYF.

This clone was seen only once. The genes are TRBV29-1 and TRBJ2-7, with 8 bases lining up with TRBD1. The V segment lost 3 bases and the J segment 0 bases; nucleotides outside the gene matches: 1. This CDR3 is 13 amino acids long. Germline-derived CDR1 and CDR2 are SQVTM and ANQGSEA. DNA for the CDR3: TGCAGCGTTGATGGACAGGGCTCCTACGAGCAGTACTTC. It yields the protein CSVDGQGSYEQYF.

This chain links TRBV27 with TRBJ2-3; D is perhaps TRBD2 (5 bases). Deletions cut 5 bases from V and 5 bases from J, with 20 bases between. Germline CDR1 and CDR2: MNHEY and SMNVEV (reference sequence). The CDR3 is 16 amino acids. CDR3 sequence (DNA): TGTGCCAGCAGTGTACTGCTAGGGTCGGGGATAGATACGCAGTATTTT. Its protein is CASSVLLGSGIDTQYF.

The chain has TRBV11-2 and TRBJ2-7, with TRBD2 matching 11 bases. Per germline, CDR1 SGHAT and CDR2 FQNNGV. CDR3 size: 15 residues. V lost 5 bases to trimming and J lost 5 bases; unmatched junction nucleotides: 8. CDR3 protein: CASSPTPGLADEQYF. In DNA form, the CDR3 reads TGTGCCAGCAGCCCTACGCCGGGACTAGCGGACGAGCAGTACTTC.

The CDR3 is CASSLTPSGVLKELFF. CDR3 DNA: TGTGCCAGCAGCTTAACACCTTCGGGTGTCCTGAAAGAGCTGTTTTTT. The genes are TRBV5-4 and TRBJ2-2, with unresolved D. The CDR3 length is 16 residues. Germline CDR1 reads SGHNT; CDR2 reads YYREEE (reference sequence). The ends were cut back, 2 bases at V and 11 bases at J, with 22 bases in the middle. Full variable domain (rest looked up from reference TRBV5-4 and TRBJ2-2): ETGVTQSPTHLIKTRGQQVTLRCSSQSGHNTVSWYQQALGQGPQFIFQYYREEENGRGNFPPRFSGLQFPNYSSELNVNALELDDSALYLCASSLTPSGVLKELFFGEGSRLTVL.